The 3 T cell receptor beta chains below were found in one sample sequenced in a study of CD8 T cells in Susac syndrome. The RNA input was about 0.45 to 1 ug, and it was reverse transcribed with random hexamers. Using its own MiXCR run on the immunoSEQ multiplex PCR reads, TCRdb lists one record per CDR3 protein. The sample has about 150,000 distinct CDR3 sequences, roughly 95% seen once. What was sequenced was CD4+ T cells from PBMCs. These TCRs come from a human donor with Susac syndrome.

This chain connects TRBV7-9 to TRBJ2-2; D is unclear. The V and J ends lost 8 bases and 5 bases respectively, with 12 bases between them. The germline V gene has CDR1 SEHNR and CDR2 FQNEAQ (reference sequence). CDR3 length: 13 residues. The CDR3 DNA sequence: TGTGCCAGCCAAGGGTTCGGAACCGGGGAGCTGTTTTTT. Its translation is CASQGFGTGELFF.

This chain links TRBV6-5 with TRBJ2-7; 7 positions match TRBD1. CDR1 and CDR2 (germline): MNHEY, SVGAGI. J gave up 3 bases and V 4 bases, and 18 bases lay outside the gene matches. CDR3 length: 18 amino acids. CDR3 amino acids: CASSSTPAFATGNYEQYF. The DNA for the CDR3 is TGTGCCAGCAGTTCTACACCCGCCTTCGCGACAGGGAACTACGAGCAGTACTTC.

The genes are TRBV27 and TRBJ2-4; a weak D match, TRBD2 (6 bases). The CDR3 contains 13 residues. Germline-derived CDR1 and CDR2 are MNHEY and SMNVEV (reference sequence). Trimming left V 3 bases short and J 10 bases short, with 13 bases between. The CDR3 sequence is CASSLEGGLIQYF. The CDR3 coding sequence is TGTGCCAGCAGTTTGGAGGGTGGCCTAATTCAGTACTTC.